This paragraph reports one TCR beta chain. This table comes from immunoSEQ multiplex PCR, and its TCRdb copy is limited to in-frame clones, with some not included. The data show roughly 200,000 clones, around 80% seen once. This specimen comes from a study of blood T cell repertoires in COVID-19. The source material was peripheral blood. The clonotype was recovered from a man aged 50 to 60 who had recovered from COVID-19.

As DNA, the CDR3 is TGTGCCAGCAGTTTGGCTAGCGGGAAAAGGTACGAGCAGTACTTC. Translating it yields CASSLASGKRYEQYF. The V and J genes are TRBV6-2 or TRBV6-3 and TRBJ2-7, with TRBD2 matching 9 bases. CDR3 length equals 15 residues. The V gene end was trimmed by 4 bases and the J gene end by 4 bases; junction bases not matched to a gene: 8. From germline, CDR1 is MNHEY and CDR2 SVGEGT.